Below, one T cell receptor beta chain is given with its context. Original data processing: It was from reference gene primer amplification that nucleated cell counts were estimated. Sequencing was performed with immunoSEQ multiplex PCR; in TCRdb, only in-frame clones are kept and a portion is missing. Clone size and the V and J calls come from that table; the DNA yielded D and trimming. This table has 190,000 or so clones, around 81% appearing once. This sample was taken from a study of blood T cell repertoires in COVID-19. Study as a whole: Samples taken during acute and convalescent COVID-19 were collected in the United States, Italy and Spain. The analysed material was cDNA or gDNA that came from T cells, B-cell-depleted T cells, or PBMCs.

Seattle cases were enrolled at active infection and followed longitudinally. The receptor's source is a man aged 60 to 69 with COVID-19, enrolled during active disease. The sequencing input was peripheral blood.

The CDR3 here is CAWRASGGGYSPLHF. The CDR3 coding sequence is TGTGCCTGGAGGGCATCGGGCGGGGGTTATTCACCCCTCCACTTT. The chain joins TRBV30 to TRBJ1-6, with a possible D match to TRBD1 (5 bases). The CDR3 loop spans 15 amino acids. Trimming left V 3 bases short and J 8 bases short, with 17 bases between. Per germline, CDR1 GTSNPN and CDR2 SVGIG (reference sequence).